These 3 T cell receptor beta chains were sequenced from one sample in a study of OX40 agonist ivuxolimab in advanced cancers. Some clones are missing from TCRdb's copy, which holds only in-frame ones; the method was immunoSEQ multiplex PCR. In the table there are approximately 61,000 clones, 89% of which are singletons. Here the sequenced sample was CD4+ or CD8+ T cells sorted from blood, taken in a trial of the OX40 agonist ivuxolimab. The receptors were gathered from an adult with an advanced solid tumor such as melanoma, head and neck, liver or kidney cancer.

CDR3 DNA sequence: TGTGCCAGCAGCTTGATAGGCGGCGCGGAGACCCAGTACTTC. It encodes CASSLIGGAETQYF. This chain joins TRBV11-2 and TRBJ2-5; D remains unclear. The CDR3 length is 14 residues. Germline-derived CDR1 and CDR2 are SGHAT and FQNNGV. The ends were cut back, 3 bases at V and 5 bases at J, with 13 bases in the middle.

The chain recombines TRBV10-2 with TRBJ2-7, with D possibly TRBD2 on 6 matching bases. V lost 8 bases and J 4 bases, leaving 21 bases between the germline ends. This CDR3 contains 15 residues. CDR1 and CDR2 (germline): WSHSY, SAAADI. The CDR3 spells CASFQPSAGRYEQYF. As DNA, the CDR3 is TGCGCCAGCTTTCAGCCGAGCGCGGGAAGGTACGAGCAGTACTTC.

This chain uses TRBV2 with TRBJ2-7; D not resolved. Germline lookup yields CDR1 SNHLY and CDR2 FYNNEI. The CDR3 has 14 amino acids. V lost 3 bases and J 2 bases, leaving 11 bases between the germline ends. As DNA, the CDR3 is TGTGCCAGCAGTGATTTTAGCCGGACCTACGAGCAGTACTTC. It yields the protein CASSDFSRTYEQYF. Full variable domain (outside the CDR3, taken from reference TRBV2 and TRBJ2-7): EPEVTQTPSHQVTQMGQEVILRCVPISNHLYFYWYRQILGQKVEFLVSFYNNEISEKSEIFDDQFSVERPDGSNFTLKIRSTKLEDSAMYFCASSDFSRTYEQYFGPGTRLTVT.